The 10 T cell receptor beta chains given below trace back to one sample, sequenced in a study of technical replicates of blood from a few donors. The repertoire was sequenced with immunoSEQ multiplex PCR; TCRdb's copy has only in-frame clones and lacks some. The table records approximately 76,000 clones, over 75% of them present only once. Sequences were obtained from T cells isolated from PBMCs. The receptors were gathered from a human donor in good health.

This chain connects TRBV11-3 to TRBJ2-7, with D uncertain. V lost 5 bases and J lost 4, with 15 bases in between. The CDR3 loop spans 14 amino acids. Germline V lookup: CDR1 SGHNT, CDR2 YENEEA. The CDR3 DNA follows: TGTGCCAGCAGCAAGGAACAGTCTCGGTACGAGCAGTACTTC. Protein product: CASSKEQSRYEQYF.

J is TRBJ1-1 and V is TRBV30; TRBD1 aligns across 10 bases. The CDR3 length is 12 residues. Germline V gene lookup returns CDR1 GTSNPN and CDR2 SVGIG (reference sequence). After removal of 5 bases from V and 7 bases from J, the junction contained 4 bases not matched to a gene. The CDR3 nucleotides are TGTGCCTGGGCGGGACAGGGGATTGAAGCTTTCTTT. Translation gives CAWAGQGIEAFF.

The chain links TRBV9 to TRBJ1-5, with 9 bases aligning to TRBD1. Germline V gene sequence: CDR1 SGDLS, CDR2 YYNGEE. The CDR3 spans 16 residues. Trimming cost V 3 bases and J 3 bases; bases outside gene matches: 7. CDR3 amino acids: CASSARGTGINQPQHF. CDR3 in DNA: TGTGCCAGCAGCGCCCGAGGGACAGGGATCAATCAGCCCCAGCATTTT.

As for this clone: No DNA is shown, since the ends of the CDR3 on it are uncertain; the CDR3 is the one TCRdb lists. The V and J genes are TRBV1 and TRBJ1-1. TRBV1 is marked as a pseudogene. The CDR3 is 15 amino acids in total, end residues counted. The CDR3: CTSGVGRGANTEAFF.

The V and J genes are TRBV6-5 and TRBJ2-1; possibly TRBD1 for D (7 bases). The CDR3 contains 12 residues. The germline V gene encodes CDR1 MNHEY and CDR2 SVGAGI. Trimming pared 10 bases from V and 2 bases from J, leaving 9 bases between. CDR3 coding DNA: TGTGCCACAGGGGGGACCTACAATGAGCAGTTCTTC. Translated, it gives CATGGTYNEQFF.

There are a few counts of this clone. J is TRBJ2-1 and V is TRBV6-4; 12 nucleotides align to TRBD1. Losses at the gene ends were 2 bases for V and 6 bases for J; bases not matched to a gene: 2. This CDR3 has 15 residues. From germline, CDR1 is MRHNA and CDR2 SNTAGT. As DNA, the CDR3 is TGTGCCAGCAGTGACGGGACAGGGGGCGTCAATGAGCAGTTCTTC. Protein product: CASSDGTGGVNEQFF.

The chain links TRBV11-2 to TRBJ1-3; D not certain. The V gene's germline CDR1 is SGHAT and CDR2 FQNNGV. The V and J ends lost 1 base and 1 base respectively, with 14 bases between them. The CDR3 is 17 residues long. The CDR3 DNA sequence: TGTGCCAGCAGCTTAGTCCGGACTCACTCATCTGGAAACACCATATATTTT. Translation: CASSLVRTHSSGNTIYF.

The chain recombines TRBV15 with TRBJ2-1; 8 bases are a match to TRBD2. After removal of 0 bases from V and 2 bases from J, the junction contained 9 bases not matched to a gene. CDR1 LNHNV and CDR2 YYDKDF come from the germline V gene (reference sequence). There are 18 residues in the CDR3. The CDR3 DNA is TGTGCCACCAGCAGAGATCGGGCTAGCGGGTTCCCCTACAATGAGCAGTTCTTC. Protein: CATSRDRASGFPYNEQFF.

The V and J genes are TRBV11-3 and TRBJ1-4; the match to TRBD1 covers 11 bases. Germline CDR1 SGHNT, CDR2 YENEEA. This CDR3 spans 18 amino acids. The J segment lost 0 bases and the V segment lost 4 bases, leaving 7 bases of the junction unmatched. CDR3 sequence (DNA): TGTGCCAGCAGCTCGGACAGGGGGCGAACCACAACTAATGAAAAACTGTTTTTT. Its protein product is CASSSDRGRTTTNEKLFF. The full variable domain, rest sourced from reference TRBV11-3 and TRBJ1-4, is EAGVVQSPRYKIIEKKQPVAFWCNPISGHNTLYWYLQNLGQGPELLIRYENEEAVDDSQLPKDRFSAERLKGVDSTLKIQPAELGDSAVYLCASSSDRGRTTTNEKLFFGSGTQLSVL.

The chain joins TRBV6-1 to TRBJ2-7; possible D gene TRBD2, 5 bases. V gave up 2 bases and J gave up 4 bases, with 18 bases separating them. CDR1 MNHNS and CDR2 SASEGT come from the germline V gene. There are 16 residues in the CDR3. CDR3 amino acids: CASSEMRAIGSYEQYF. CDR3 sequence (DNA): TGTGCCAGCAGTGAAATGAGGGCCATCGGATCATACGAGCAGTACTTC.